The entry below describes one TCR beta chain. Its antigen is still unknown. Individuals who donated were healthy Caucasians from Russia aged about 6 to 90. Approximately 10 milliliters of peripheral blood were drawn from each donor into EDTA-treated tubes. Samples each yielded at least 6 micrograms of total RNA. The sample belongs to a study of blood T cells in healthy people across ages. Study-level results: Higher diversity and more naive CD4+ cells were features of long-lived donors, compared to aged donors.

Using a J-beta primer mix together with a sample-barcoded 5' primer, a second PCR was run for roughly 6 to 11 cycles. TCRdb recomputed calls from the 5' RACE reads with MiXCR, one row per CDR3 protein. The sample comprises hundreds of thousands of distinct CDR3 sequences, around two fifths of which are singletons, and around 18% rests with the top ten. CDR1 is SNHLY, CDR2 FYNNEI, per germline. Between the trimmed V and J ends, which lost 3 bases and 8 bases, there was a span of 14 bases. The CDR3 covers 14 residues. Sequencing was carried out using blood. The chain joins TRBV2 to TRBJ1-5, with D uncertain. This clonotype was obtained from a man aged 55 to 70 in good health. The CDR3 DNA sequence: TGTGCCAGCAGTGATGGTGGGGAGGCCAAGCCCCAGCATTTT. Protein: CASSDGGEAKPQHF.